This T cell receptor beta chain stems from a study of CD8 T cells in Susac syndrome. Trimming cost V 1 base and J 0 bases, with 13 bases left between them. Per germline, CDR1 LGHNA and CDR2 YNFKEQ. This CDR3 is 17 amino acids long. Random-hexamer reverse transcription was applied to roughly 0.5 to 1 ug RNA. MiXCR, run by TCRdb on the immunoSEQ multiplex PCR reads, gives a single entry per CDR3 protein. The sample lists 40,000 to 60,000 distinct CDR3 sequences, about 92% seen once, with about 0.54% in the top ten. The origin of this receptor is a human donor with multiple sclerosis. The chain uses TRBV4-2 and TRBJ2-4, with D maybe TRBD2 (6 bases). Sequencing used CD8+ T cells from PBMCs. The CDR3 coding sequence is TGTGCCAGCAGCCAAGCGGGGGAGCCGGGAGCCAAAAACATTCAGTACTTC. Translated: CASSQAGEPGAKNIQYF.